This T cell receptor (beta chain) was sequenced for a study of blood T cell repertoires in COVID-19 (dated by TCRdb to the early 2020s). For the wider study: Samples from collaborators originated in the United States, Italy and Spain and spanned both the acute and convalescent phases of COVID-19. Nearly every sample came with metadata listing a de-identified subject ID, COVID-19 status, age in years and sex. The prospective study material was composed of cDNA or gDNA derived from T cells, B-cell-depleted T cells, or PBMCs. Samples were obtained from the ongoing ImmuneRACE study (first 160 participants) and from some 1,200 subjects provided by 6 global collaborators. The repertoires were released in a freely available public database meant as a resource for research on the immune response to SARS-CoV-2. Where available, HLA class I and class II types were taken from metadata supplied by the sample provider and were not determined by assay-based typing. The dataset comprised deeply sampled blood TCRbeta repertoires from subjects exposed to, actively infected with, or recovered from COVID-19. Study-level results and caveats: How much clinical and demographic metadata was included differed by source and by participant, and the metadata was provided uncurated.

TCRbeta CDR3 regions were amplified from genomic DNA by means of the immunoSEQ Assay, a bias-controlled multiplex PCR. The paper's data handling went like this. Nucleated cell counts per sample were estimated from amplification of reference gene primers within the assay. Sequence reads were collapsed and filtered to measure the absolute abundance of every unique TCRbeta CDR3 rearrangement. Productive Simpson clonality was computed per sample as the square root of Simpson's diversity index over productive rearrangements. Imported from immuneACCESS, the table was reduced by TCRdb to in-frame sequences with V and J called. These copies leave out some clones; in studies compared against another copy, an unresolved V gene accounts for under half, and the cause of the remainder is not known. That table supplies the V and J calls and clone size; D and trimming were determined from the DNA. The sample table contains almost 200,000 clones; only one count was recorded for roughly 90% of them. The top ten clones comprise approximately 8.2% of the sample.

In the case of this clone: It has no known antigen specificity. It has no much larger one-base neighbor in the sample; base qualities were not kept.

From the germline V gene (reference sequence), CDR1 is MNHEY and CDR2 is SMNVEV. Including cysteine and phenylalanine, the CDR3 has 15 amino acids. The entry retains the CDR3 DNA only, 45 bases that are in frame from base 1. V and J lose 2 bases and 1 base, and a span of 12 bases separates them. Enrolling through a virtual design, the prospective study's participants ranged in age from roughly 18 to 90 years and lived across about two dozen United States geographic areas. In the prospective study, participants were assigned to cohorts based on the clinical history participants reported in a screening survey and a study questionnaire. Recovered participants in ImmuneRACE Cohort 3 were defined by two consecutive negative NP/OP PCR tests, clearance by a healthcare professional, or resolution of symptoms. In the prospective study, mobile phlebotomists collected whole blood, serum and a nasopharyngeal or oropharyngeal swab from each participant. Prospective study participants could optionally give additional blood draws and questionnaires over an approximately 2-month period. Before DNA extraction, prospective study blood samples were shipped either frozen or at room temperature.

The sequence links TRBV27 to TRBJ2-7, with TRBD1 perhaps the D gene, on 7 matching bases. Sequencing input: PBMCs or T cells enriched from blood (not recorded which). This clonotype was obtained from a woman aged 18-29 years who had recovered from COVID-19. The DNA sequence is TGTGCCAGCAGTTTAAAGGAGGGGGCTTCCTACGAGCAGTACTTC. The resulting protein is CASSLKEGASYEQYF.